One sample yielded the 9 T cell receptor beta chains listed below, sequenced in a study of blood T cell repertoires in COVID-19. Clones were sequenced by immunoSEQ multiplex PCR, and TCRdb holds only the in-frame ones, with some missing. Of tens of thousands of clones in the sample, 70% to 90% are singletons; the top ten hold 18%. The specimen sequenced was peripheral blood. These receptors were obtained from a woman of 80 years or more with acute or convalescent COVID-19.

The V gene is TRBV3-1 (or the pseudogene TRBV3-2), the J gene TRBJ1-1; D remains ambiguous. The CDR3 sequence is 13 residues long. The V and J ends lost 4 bases and 1 base respectively, with 7 bases between them. From germline, CDR1 is LGHDT and CDR2 YNNKEL (reference sequence). The CDR3 is CASSLSSNTEAFF. CDR3 DNA sequence: TGTGCCAGCAGCCTCTCTTCGAACACTGAAGCTTTCTTT.

V gene TRBV27 combines with J gene TRBJ1-1; a weak D match, TRBD1 (5 bases). Looked up from germline, CDR1 is MNHEY and CDR2 is SMNVEV (reference sequence). The length of the CDR3 is 14 residues. The V gene lost 6 bases and the J gene lost 6 bases, with 17 bases spanning the gap. The CDR3 protein is CASRGTPRTAEAFF. DNA for the CDR3: TGTGCCAGCAGGGGGACTCCGAGAACGGCTGAAGCTTTCTTT.

This rearrangement joins TRBV7-3 to TRBJ1-1; a possible D gene is TRBD1 (6 bases). V lost 4 bases to trimming and J lost 2 bases, with 11 bases between them. Germline CDR1 SGHTA, CDR2 FQGTGA. The CDR3 runs to 14 residues. The CDR3 DNA reads as TGTGCCAGCAGCTCACAGGGCGGCAACACTGAAGCTTTCTTT. It codes for CASSSQGGNTEAFF.

The chain links TRBV11-3 to TRBJ2-2, with TRBD1 matching 8 bases. V was clipped by 4 bases and J by 7 bases; unmatched bases: 11. The CDR3 totals 16 residues. The germline V gene encodes CDR1 SGHNT and CDR2 YENEEA. The CDR3 DNA reads as TGTGCCAGCAGCTCGGACAGGGTCAATCTCGTCGGGGAGCTGTTTTTT. It codes for CASSSDRVNLVGELFF.

CDR3 protein: CASSQDQRSLGYGYTF. The CDR3 DNA sequence: TGTGCCAGCAGCCAAGATCAGCGCAGCCTGGGCTATGGCTACACCTTC. V and J are TRBV4-2 and TRBJ1-2; D unclear. Germline assignment: CDR1 LGHNA and CDR2 YNFKEQ. The CDR3 is made up of 16 amino acids. V lost 0 bases to trimming and J lost 4 bases, with 15 bases between them.

V is TRBV10-3 and J is TRBJ2-7, with 8 bases that match TRBD2. V lost 6 bases to trimming and J lost 6 bases; unmatched junction nucleotides: 7. This CDR3 spans 13 amino acids. Germline lookup yields CDR1 ENHRY and CDR2 SYGVKD. The CDR3 region has the DNA TGTGCCATCAGGCCGGGACTAGTAGGCGAGCAGTACTTC. Its protein is CAIRPGLVGEQYF.

The chain recombines TRBV24-1 with TRBJ2-5; D gene unclear. CDR1 and CDR2 (germline): KGHDR, SFDVKD. The CDR3 extends over 12 amino acids. Deletions cut 4 bases from V and 4 bases from J, with 6 bases between. The CDR3 nucleotides read TGTGCCACCAGTGACGGGTTAGAGACCCAGTACTTC. Amino acids: CATSDGLETQYF.

J is TRBJ2-1 and V is TRBV5-1, with 10 bases fitting TRBD2. The germline V gene encodes CDR1 SGHRS and CDR2 YFSETQ. CDR3 length: 15 amino acids. V lost 4 bases, J lost 5 bases, and 6 bases stayed unmatched. The chain's CDR3 is CASSTGLAKNNEQFF. The CDR3 DNA reads as TGCGCCAGCAGCACGGGACTAGCGAAGAACAATGAGCAGTTCTTC.

This clone has a single count. The chain joins TRBV19 to TRBJ1-2; 9 bases align to TRBD1. CDR1 LNHDA and CDR2 SQIVND come from the germline V gene (reference sequence). The CDR3 extends over 13 amino acids. The V segment lost 6 bases and the J segment 7 bases; nucleotides outside the gene matches: 6. CDR3 DNA: TGTGCCAGTAGCCTGGACAGGGGAACTGGCTACACCTTC. This gives the protein CASSLDRGTGYTF. Supplemented by reference TRBV19 and TRBJ1-2, the full variable domain reads DGGITQSPKYLFRKEGQNVTLSCEQNLNHDAMYWYRQDPGQGLRLIYYSQIVNDFQKGDIAEGYSVSREKKESFPLTVTSAQKNPTAFYLCASSLDRGTGYTFGSGTRLTVV.